This T cell receptor (beta chain) was obtained from a study of blood T cell repertoires in COVID-19. On the study more broadly: Whether acute or convalescent, the COVID-19 samples came from the United States, Italy and Spain. From T cells, B-cell-depleted T cells, or PBMCs came the material, which was cDNA or gDNA.

Germline V gene lookup returns CDR1 SGHTA and CDR2 FQGTGA. The CDR3 loop spans 13 amino acids. Trimming left V 5 bases short and J 5 bases short, with 13 bases between. As originally analysed: Nucleated cell counts were estimated from reference gene primer amplification. Assay: immunoSEQ multiplex PCR; the TCRdb copy retains only in-frame clones and omits some. V and J calls and clone size come straight from that table; D and trimming were deduced from the DNA. The sample consists of about 85,000 clones, nearly 90% of them appearing once. The sequence came from a woman over 75 with active or convalescent COVID-19. The rearrangement uses TRBV7-3 and TRBJ2-7; tentatively, D is TRBD1 (6 bases). The sequencing input was peripheral blood. The CDR3 loop reads CASSINRDNEQYF. In DNA, the CDR3 is TGTGCCAGCAGCATAAACCGGGACAACGAGCAGTACTTC.